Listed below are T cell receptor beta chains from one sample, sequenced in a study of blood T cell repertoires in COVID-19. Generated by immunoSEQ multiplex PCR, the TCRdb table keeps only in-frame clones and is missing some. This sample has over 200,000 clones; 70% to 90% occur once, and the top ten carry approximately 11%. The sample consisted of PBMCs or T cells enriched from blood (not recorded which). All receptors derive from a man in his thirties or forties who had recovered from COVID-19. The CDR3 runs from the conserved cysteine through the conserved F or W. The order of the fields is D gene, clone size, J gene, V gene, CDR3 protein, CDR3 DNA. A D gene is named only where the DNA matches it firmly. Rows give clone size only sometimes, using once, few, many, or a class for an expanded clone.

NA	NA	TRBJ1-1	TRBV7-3	CASSPRPDTEAFF	TGTGCCAGCAGCCCACGCCCGGACACTGAAGCTTTCTTT
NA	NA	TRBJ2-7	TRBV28	CASSPYYEQYF	TGTGCCAGCAGTCCTTACTACGAGCAGTACTTC
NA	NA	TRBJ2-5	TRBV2	CASSVSEQETQYF	TGTGCCAGCAGTGTGTCGGAGCAAGAGACCCAGTACTTC
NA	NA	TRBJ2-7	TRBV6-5	CASSYSTGTGYEQYF	TGTGCCAGCAGTTACTCTACAGGGACGGGGTACGAGCAGTACTTC
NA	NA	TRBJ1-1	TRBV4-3	CASSQVAPQGHTEAFF	TGCGCCAGCAGCCAGGTCGCTCCACAGGGACACACTGAAGCTTTCTTT
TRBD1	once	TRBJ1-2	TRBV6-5	CASRPDRAAGYTF	TGTGCCAGCAGGCCAGACAGGGCGGCTGGCTACACCTTC
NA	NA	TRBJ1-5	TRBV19	CASSVDSFNQPQHF	TGTGCCAGTAGTGTGGACTCTTTTAATCAGCCCCAGCATTTT
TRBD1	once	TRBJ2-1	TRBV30	CALNRDRVEQFF	TGTGCCTTAAACCGGGACAGGGTTGAGCAGTTCTTC
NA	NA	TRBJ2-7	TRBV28	CASSSPREQYF	TGTGCCAGCAGCAGCCCGAGGGAGCAGTACTTC
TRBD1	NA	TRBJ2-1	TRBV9	CASSPSGQGEQFF	TGTGCCAGCAGCCCATCGGGACAGGGAGAGCAGTTCTTC
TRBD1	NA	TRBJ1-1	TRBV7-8	CASSGDRGQRQGHTEAFF	TGTGCCAGCAGCGGTGACAGGGGACAACGGCAGGGCCACACTGAAGCTTTCTTT
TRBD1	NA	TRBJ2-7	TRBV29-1	CSVVTGGNYEQYF	TGCAGCGTTGTGACAGGGGGGAACTACGAGCAGTACTTC
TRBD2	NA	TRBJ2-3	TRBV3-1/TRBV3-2	CASSPRRASGGDTQYF	TGTGCCAGCAGCCCCCGGAGGGCTAGCGGAGGAGATACGCAGTATTTT
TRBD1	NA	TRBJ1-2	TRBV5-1	CASSLFRGQGGGYTF	TGCGCCAGCAGCTTGTTTAGGGGACAGGGCGGTGGCTACACCTTC
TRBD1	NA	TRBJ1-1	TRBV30	CAWSGTGGNTEAFF	TGTGCCTGGAGTGGGACAGGGGGCAACACTGAAGCTTTCTTT
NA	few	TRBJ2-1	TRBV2	CASSLGLISYNEQFF	TGTGCCAGCAGCCTGGGACTGATCTCCTACAATGAGCAGTTCTTC
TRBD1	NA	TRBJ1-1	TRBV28	CASSQRQGKAFF	TGTGCCAGCAGTCAAAGACAGGGGAAAGCTTTCTTT
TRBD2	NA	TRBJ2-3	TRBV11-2	CASRSGSGDTQYF	TGTGCCAGCAGGTCAGGTAGCGGGGATACGCAGTATTTT
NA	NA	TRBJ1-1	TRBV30	CAWSVRGGRSTEAFF	TGTGCCTGGAGTGTACGAGGGGGTCGGAGTACTGAAGCTTTCTTT
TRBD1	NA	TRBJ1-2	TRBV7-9	CASSRLTGGYYGYTF	TGTGCCAGCAGCCGATTGACAGGGGGATACTATGGCTACACCTTC
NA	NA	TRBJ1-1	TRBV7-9	CASSDGETEAFF	TGTGCCAGCAGCGACGGGGAGACTGAAGCTTTCTTT
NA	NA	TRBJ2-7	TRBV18	CASSPSEYSYEQYF	TGTGCCAGCTCTCCTAGCGAATACTCCTACGAGCAGTACTTC
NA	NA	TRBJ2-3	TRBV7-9	CASSTSHLGVANTQYF	TGTGCCAGCAGCACTAGCCACCTGGGGGTGGCGAATACGCAGTATTTT
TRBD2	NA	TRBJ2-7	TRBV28	CASNHGRRENEQYF	TGTGCCAGCAATCACGGGAGGCGAGAAAACGAGCAGTACTTC
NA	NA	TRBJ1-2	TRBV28	CASSSGQGYGYTF	TGTGCCAGCAGTTCTGGGCAGGGCTATGGCTACACCTTC
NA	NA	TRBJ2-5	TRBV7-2	CASSLADRTQYF	TGTGCCAGCAGCTTAGCGGACAGGACCCAGTACTTC